Each of the 17 T cell receptor beta chains below was sequenced from the same sample in a study of cytomegalovirus exposure and HLA in healthy donors. PCR amplification relied on 60 Vbeta primers (plus 13 Jbeta primers). Assay: immunoSEQ multiplex PCR; the TCRdb copy retains only in-frame clones and omits some. Of about 60,000 clones listed, over 55% are singletons. The specimen sequenced was PBMCs. All receptors derive from a man aged 35-49 years in good health and CMV-seropositive.

J is TRBJ2-3 and V is TRBV9; 9 nucleotides match TRBD2. Germline V CDR1 and CDR2: SGDLS, YYNGEE. The CDR3 extends over 16 amino acids. The junction had 6 bases not matched to a gene; V was cut back by 2 bases and J by 2 bases. The DNA of the CDR3 is TGTGCCAGCAGCGTGGGTCCTAGCGGGGCCACAGATACGCAGTATTTT. It codes for CASSVGPSGATDTQYF. Full variable domain (rest looked up from reference TRBV9 and TRBJ2-3): DSGVTQTPKHLITATGQRVTLRCSPRSGDLSVYWYQQSLDQGLQFLIQYYNGEERAKGNILERFSAQQFPDLHSELNLSSLELGDSALYFCASSVGPSGATDTQYFGPGTRLTVL.

This chain connects TRBV7-6 to TRBJ1-1; no clear D. Germline CDR1 and CDR2: SGHVS and FNYEAQ. The CDR3 runs 14 residues. V was pared by 5 bases and J by 1 base, with 11 bases between. The CDR3 region is CASSLGLENTEAFF. CDR3 in DNA: TGTGCCAGCAGCCTAGGACTGGAGAACACTGAAGCTTTCTTT.

The chain recombines TRBV13 with TRBJ2-1, with 7 bases matching TRBD2. Trimming removed 0 bases from V and 4 bases from J; junction bases left unmatched: 6. The CDR3 spans 16 residues. CDR1 is PRHDT, CDR2 FYEKMQ, per germline (reference sequence). The DNA of the CDR3 is TGTGCCAGCAGCTTAGGTGCTAGCGGAGAGTACAATGAGCAGTTCTTC. Amino acids: CASSLGASGEYNEQFF.

The chain uses TRBV13 and TRBJ2-1; the match to TRBD2 covers 7 bases. V trimming: 2 bases; J trimming: 10 bases; junction bases outside the gene matches: 8. CDR1 is PRHDT, CDR2 FYEKMQ, per germline (reference sequence). This CDR3 is 14 amino acids long. The CDR3 is CASSLMGLTEEQFF. The CDR3 DNA reads as TGTGCCAGCAGCTTAATGGGACTAACGGAGGAGCAGTTCTTC.

The V and J genes are TRBV14 and TRBJ2-1, with 12 positions matching TRBD2. The CDR3 sequence is 22 residues long. CDR1 and CDR2 from the germline V gene are SGHDN and FVKESK. The ends lost 0 bases at V and 6 bases at J; junction bases unmatched: 21. Here the CDR3 DNA reads TGTGCCAGCAGCCAAGAAGGTGAAATACCCCCACTAGCGGGGGGCCCATGCAATGAGCAGTTCTTC. It is translated as CASSQEGEIPPLAGGPCNEQFF. The entire variable domain, with the rest obtained from reference TRBV14 and TRBJ2-1, is as follows: EAGVTQFPSHSVIEKGQTVTLRCDPISGHDNLYWYRRVMGKEIKFLLHFVKESKQDESGMPNNRFLAERTGGTYSTLKVQPAELEDSGVYFCASSQEGEIPPLAGGPCNEQFFGPGTRLTVL.

This chain uses TRBV7-2 with TRBJ2-7, with a possible D match to TRBD1 (5 bases). The CDR3 is made up of 16 amino acids. The germline CDR1 and CDR2 sequences are SGHTA and FQGNSA. Between the trimmed V and J ends, which lost 1 base and 3 bases, there was a span of 16 bases. CDR3 sequence reads: CASSLGPQQGGYEQYF. The CDR3 DNA reads TGTGCCAGCAGCTTAGGCCCCCAGCAGGGTGGCTACGAGCAGTACTTC.

This chain uses TRBV10-2 with TRBJ1-1, with TRBD1 matching over 9 bases. V lost 6 bases, J lost 1 base, and 3 bases stayed unmatched. Germline loops: CDR1 WSHSY, CDR2 SAAADI. This CDR3 is built from 14 residues. CDR3 in amino acids: CASRGQGPNTEAFF. The CDR3 nucleotides read TGCGCCAGCAGGGGACAGGGCCCGAACACTGAAGCTTTCTTT.

The J gene is TRBJ2-3, the V gene TRBV5-1, with a tentative D call TRBD2 (5 bases). The germline gives CDR1 SGHRS, CDR2 YFSETQ. V was cut by 1 base and J by 1 base, with 7 bases left in between. CDR3 length equals 14 residues. The CDR3, as DNA: TGCGCCAGCAGCTTGTCGAGGGGCACAGATACGCAGTATTTT. Amino acid sequence: CASSLSRGTDTQYF.

This CDR3 reads CASGTGVLANYGYTF. The CDR3 region has the DNA TGCGCCAGCGGGACAGGGGTCCTAGCTAACTATGGCTACACCTTC. The rearrangement joins TRBV4-1 to TRBJ1-2; 10 bases match TRBD1. Germline V gene sequence: CDR1 MGHRA, CDR2 YSYEKL. The CDR3 has 15 residues. With V trimmed by 8 bases and J by 0 bases, 6 bases remained unmatched.

The chain uses TRBV25-1 and TRBJ2-7; TRBD1 might be the D (5 bases). The germline gives CDR1 MGHDK, CDR2 SYGVNS. V lost 4 bases, J lost 4 bases, and 20 bases lay in between. This CDR3 contains 16 residues. The CDR3 reads CASSGIRGPHEYEQYF. CDR3 in DNA: TGTGCCAGCAGTGGGATTAGGGGCCCCCATGAGTACGAGCAGTACTTC.

This chain joins TRBV10-3 and TRBJ2-3; a weak D match, TRBD2 (6 bases). From germline, CDR1 is ENHRY and CDR2 SYGVKD. The CDR3 consists of 13 residues. Trimming took 7 bases from V and 2 from J, leaving 10 bases between them. CDR3 region: CAITGTSTDTQYF. CDR3 nucleotides: TGTGCCATCACAGGGACTTCCACAGATACGCAGTATTTT.

V is TRBV21-1 and J is TRBJ2-1; the table calls TRBD1, which could not be checked here. TRBV21-1 is labeled a pseudogene. The CDR3 has 16 amino acids. The CDR3 protein is CASSKAATGSYNEQFF. The CDR3 coding sequence is TGTGCCAGCAGCAAAGCGGCGACAGGCTCCTACAATGAGCAGTTCTTC.

In this sample, this clone turned up a few times. The chain joins TRBV2 to TRBJ1-2, with D hard to call. CDR1 SNHLY and CDR2 FYNNEI come from the germline V gene. Between the trimmed V and J ends, which lost 6 bases and 7 bases, there was a span of 9 bases. This CDR3 has 11 residues. CDR3: CASRVFSGYTF. Written as DNA, the CDR3 is TGTGCCAGCAGGGTTTTTAGTGGCTACACCTTC.

The chain links TRBV7-9 to TRBJ2-1, with a weak D call TRBD2 (6 bases). Germline loops: CDR1 SEHNR, CDR2 FQNEAQ (reference sequence). The CDR3 runs to 12 residues. The germline V and J ends were trimmed by 1 base and 12 bases, with 10 bases remaining between them. DNA for the CDR3: TGTGCCAGCAGCTTAGACCCCGGGGGGCAGTTCTTC. This gives the protein CASSLDPGGQFF.

The chain carries TRBV5-1 and TRBJ1-3, with D tentatively TRBD1 (5 bases). With 0 bases removed from V and 0 bases from J, the gap between germline ends came to 13 bases. Germline V gene data show CDR1 as SGHRS and CDR2 as YFSETQ. The CDR3 totals 17 residues. This CDR3 is CASSLGFDRYSGNTIYF. Written as DNA, the CDR3 is TGCGCCAGCAGCTTGGGGTTCGACAGATACTCTGGAAACACCATATATTTT.

This sequence joins TRBV7-2 and TRBJ1-1, with a tentative D call TRBD1 (5 bases). Deletions cut 3 bases from V and 0 bases from J, with 8 bases between. Germline V CDR1 and CDR2: SGHTA, FQGNSA. The CDR3 length is 14 residues. The CDR3 loop is CASSFDSLNTEAFF. Here the CDR3 DNA reads TGTGCCAGCAGCTTTGACAGTTTGAACACTGAAGCTTTCTTT.

This sequence joins TRBV7-3 and TRBJ2-7, with a tentative D call TRBD2 (6 bases). Deletions cut 2 bases from V and 7 bases from J, with 21 bases between. CDR3 size: 16 residues. Germline CDR1 and CDR2: SGHTA and FQGTGA. CDR3 sequence (DNA): TGTGCCAGCAGCTTAGTCGTCGTCGGCGGGGCGAATGAGCAGTACTTC. It is translated as CASSLVVVGGANEQYF.